This TCR beta chain is from a study of shared clonotypes between healthy human individuals. General study points: Relative to their counterparts shared across all four donors, non-shared clonotypes exhibited diminished generation probabilities. The sharing of approximately 4.6% of naive CD4 clonotypes was seen across a handful of donors.

Per the germline V gene, CDR1 is LNHNV and CDR2 is YYDKDF (reference sequence). CDR3 length equals 13 residues. Trimming pared 5 bases from V and 6 bases from J, leaving 14 bases between. As for this clone: The target antigen is unknown.

The repertoire was sequenced with immunoSEQ multiplex PCR; TCRdb's copy has only in-frame clones and lacks some. This table has some 300,000 clones, around 70% appearing once. The sequence was obtained from a man under 40 in good health. The chain recombines TRBV15 with TRBJ2-7; possible D gene TRBD1, 6 bases. Sequenced material: memory CD4+ T cells sorted from blood. The subset: CD45RA-negative fraction. The CDR3 is CATSPSGVREQYF. DNA of the CDR3: TGTGCCACCAGCCCTTCAGGGGTCCGCGAGCAGTACTTC.